These T cell receptor beta chains were read from a single sample in a study of shared clonotypes between healthy human individuals. Libraries were prepared by immunoSEQ multiplex PCR; TCRdb keeps only in-frame clonotypes and omits some of them. The sample holds about 1,500,000 clones, about 96% seen once. The sequencing sample was made of naive CD4+ T cells sorted from blood. All receptors come from a man aged 25-45 years in good health. Each CDR3 is given with its conserved first and last residue. A D gene is named only where the DNA matches it firmly. Expanded clones are given a class, and other clones once, few, many or no size at all.

clone_size	v_call	j_call	d_call	cdr3_nt	cdr3_aa
.	TRBV13	TRBJ2-2	TRBD1	TGTGCCAGCAGAAGACAGGGTATGAGGACCGGGGAGCTGTTTTTT	CASRRQGMRTGELFF
.	TRBV5-1	TRBJ2-1	TRBD2	TGCGCCAGCAGCTTGGGCGGGAGTTCCTACAATGAGCAGTTCTTC	CASSLGGSSYNEQFF
once	TRBV10-1	TRBJ1-1	.	TGCGCCAGCAGCCTAGGAGGGGCGAACACTGAAGCTTTCTTT	CASSLGGANTEAFF
.	TRBV2	TRBJ1-2	.	TGTGCCAGCAGGCGAGCGAAAAACTATGGCTACACCTTC	CASRRAKNYGYTF
once	TRBV15	TRBJ1-4	.	TGTGCCACCAGCGATCTTACGGGGTCGGTGTTTTTT	CATSDLTGSVFF
.	TRBV27	TRBJ2-3	TRBD2	TGTGCCAGCTACCCCGGGACTAGCACGACAGATACGCAGTATTTT	CASYPGTSTTDTQYF
.	TRBV2	TRBJ2-7	TRBD1	TGTGCCAGCAGCGTCGGACAGGGGGCTGTCTACGAGCAGTACTTC	CASSVGQGAVYEQYF
.	TRBV7-9	TRBJ2-6	.	TGTGCCAGCAGCGTAACCCAAGGCGATCCCTCTGGGGCCAACGTCCTGACTTTC	CASSVTQGDPSGANVLTF
once	TRBV7-2	TRBJ1-3	TRBD1	TGTGCCAGCAGCCCGGGACAGAATCCTGGAAACACCATATATTTT	CASSPGQNPGNTIYF
once	TRBV27	TRBJ2-1	TRBD2	TGTGCCAGCAGACCTCCGGGACTAGCGGGAGGTGCCCCCTACAATGAGCAGTTCTTC	CASRPPGLAGGAPYNEQFF
.	TRBV28	TRBJ1-1	.	TGTGCCAGCAATCCGGGACTGCTGAGGACTGAAGCTTTCTTT	CASNPGLLRTEAFF
.	TRBV5-1	TRBJ2-2	.	TGCGCCAGCAGCTTTCACGGGGGCCAGGAGCTGTTTTTT	CASSFHGGQELFF
.	TRBV28	TRBJ2-7	.	TGTGCCAGCAGTTTCTTAACCTCCTACGAGCAGTACTTC	CASSFLTSYEQYF
.	TRBV9	TRBJ2-1	TRBD2	TGTGCCAGCAGCGTGTTCCCTAGCGGGAGAAAATACAATGAGCAGTTCTTC	CASSVFPSGRKYNEQFF
.	TRBV27	TRBJ2-1	TRBD1	TGTGCCAGCACTGGAAGGGGGCGATACAATGAGCAGTTCTTC	CASTGRGRYNEQFF
.	TRBV5-1	TRBJ2-5	.	TGCGCCAGCAGCCTCCAGTCAAACCAAGAGACCCAGTACTTC	CASSLQSNQETQYF
.	TRBV6-6	TRBJ2-5	.	TGTGCCAGCAGTCGAACTGGACAAATCGGAGAGACCCAGTACTTC	CASSRTGQIGETQYF
few	TRBV6-1	TRBJ1-5	TRBD1	TGTGCCAGCACACCAGGACAGGTTAGCAATCAGCCCCAGCATTTT	CASTPGQVSNQPQHF
once	TRBV28	TRBJ1-5	.	TGTGCCAGCAGCCGGACGACGCGCGGGCAGCCCCAGCATTTT	CASSRTTRGQPQHF
.	TRBV30	TRBJ1-3	.	TGTGCCTGGGTTCGGCGGGCTGGAAACACCATATATTTT	CAWVRRAGNTIYF
once	TRBV28	TRBJ2-7	.	TGTGCCAGCAGTCCGACTCGGGGCTACGAGCAGTACTTC	CASSPTRGYEQYF
.	TRBV4-3	TRBJ1-4	TRBD1	TGCGCCAGCAGCCAGGGGGAGGTTAACAGGGGAAACGCTAATGAAAAACTGTTTTTT	CASSQGEVNRGNANEKLFF
.	TRBV9	TRBJ1-1	.	TGTGCCAGCAGCGTAGCGCTGGGCACTGAAGCTTTCTTT	CASSVALGTEAFF
.	TRBV9	TRBJ2-1	.	TGTGCCAGCAGCGTAGCCGGGACCAATGAGCAGTTCTTC	CASSVAGTNEQFF
.	TRBV7-2	TRBJ2-7	TRBD2	TGTGCCAGCAGCTCGGCCCTAGCGGGACCCTACGAGCAGTACTTC	CASSSALAGPYEQYF
once	TRBV5-1	TRBJ2-7	.	TGCGCCAGCAGCCAGGAACCGTTAGGCCAGGGGACCTACGAGCAGTACTTC	CASSQEPLGQGTYEQYF
.	TRBV7-6	TRBJ1-1	.	TGTGCCAGCACCCCCCGTTTACGCCCTCGATTAGAAAACACTGAAGCTTTCTTT	CASTPRLRPRLENTEAFF
.	TRBV6-5	TRBJ2-7	TRBD1	TGTGCCAGCAGGGGACCGGGACAGGGGACCGAGCAGTACTTC	CASRGPGQGTEQYF
.	TRBV5-1	TRBJ2-1	TRBD2	TGCGCCAGCAGCCTAACAAGCGGGAGGGTCAATGAGCAGTTCTTC	CASSLTSGRVNEQFF
once	TRBV29-1	TRBJ2-3	.	TGCAGCGTTGGCCAGGGTCCAGATACGCAGTATTTT	CSVGQGPDTQYF
.	TRBV10-1	TRBJ2-7	TRBD2	TGCGCCAGCAGTGAGTACCTAGCGGGACCCTACGAGCAGTACTTC	CASSEYLAGPYEQYF
.	TRBV7-2	TRBJ2-7	TRBD1	TGTGCCAGCAGCCCTGGACAGGGGCGCCGAAGCTCCTACGAGCAGTACTTC	CASSPGQGRRSSYEQYF
.	TRBV4-1	TRBJ2-6	TRBD1	TGCGCCAGCAGCCAACCGGGACAGGGACCTCCTGGGGCCAACGTCCTGACTTTC	CASSQPGQGPPGANVLTF
.	TRBV4-1	TRBJ1-1	.	TGCGCCAGCAGCCAAGAGGGGGCGTATGGGGCTGAAGCTTTCTTT	CASSQEGAYGAEAFF
once	TRBV5-1	TRBJ2-7	.	TGCGCCAGCAGCTTGGAGGCGGGCGTAGCGCAGGCCTACGAGCAGTACTTC	CASSLEAGVAQAYEQYF
.	TRBV27	TRBJ2-1	TRBD1	TGTGCCAGCAGTTTGTGGGACAGGGGGAATGAGCAGTTCTTC	CASSLWDRGNEQFF
.	TRBV5-4	TRBJ2-3	.	TGTGCCAGCAGCTCGAAGGCGGTGGGAGATACGCAGTATTTT	CASSSKAVGDTQYF
.	TRBV5-6	TRBJ2-7	TRBD1	TGTGCCAGCAGCTTGGGCGTGACAGGGGACTACGAGCAGTACTTC	CASSLGVTGDYEQYF
.	TRBV18	TRBJ2-2	.	TGTGCCAGCTCACCAAGGGTGACAGGAGGGACCGGGGAGCTGTTTTTT	CASSPRVTGGTGELFF
once	TRBV6-1	TRBJ2-4	.	TGTGCCAGCAGTAGTACAACGTTAGCCAAAAACATTCAGTACTTC	CASSSTTLAKNIQYF
.	TRBV5-6	TRBJ1-1	.	TGTGCCAGCAGCTATATTACACAGAACACTGAAGCTTTCTTT	CASSYITQNTEAFF
.	TRBV18	TRBJ1-5	.	TGTGCCAGCTCACTTCAGGGCGGTGATAGCAATCAGCCCCAGCATTTT	CASSLQGGDSNQPQHF
.	TRBV11-2	TRBJ2-2	TRBD2	TGTGCCAGCAGCCGCCGGGCTAGCGGGAGGAGGACCGGGGAGCTGTTTTTT	CASSRRASGRRTGELFF
.	TRBV5-1	TRBJ2-3	.	TGCGCCAGCAGCCTGGACGGTACTAGCACAGATACGCAGTATTTT	CASSLDGTSTDTQYF
.	TRBV5-1	TRBJ2-5	TRBD2	TGCGCCAGCAGCTTGGGACTAGCGGGAGGGCCGGGGGAGACCCAGTACTTC	CASSLGLAGGPGETQYF
.	TRBV6-1	TRBJ1-5	.	TGTGCCAGCAGTGGATGGGCGGGGCTCAATCAGCCCCAGCATTTT	CASSGWAGLNQPQHF